Presented here are 27 T cell receptor beta chains from one specimen sequenced in a study of shared clonotypes between healthy human individuals. Sequencing used immunoSEQ multiplex PCR; TCRdb keeps in-frame clones, though not all of them. The sample has some 2.1 million clones, roughly 96% seen once. The sample was naive CD4+ T cells sorted from blood. Specified subset: CD45RA+ positively selected. The source is a man aged 18 to 30 in good health.

The V gene is TRBV20-1, the J gene TRBJ2-1; D is ambiguous. The CDR3 runs 11 residues. Germline CDR1 is DFQATT and CDR2 is SNEGSKA (reference sequence). Trimming pared 0 bases from V and 7 bases from J, leaving 4 bases between. CDR3 nucleotides: TGCAGTGCTAGAGAGGAGAATGAGCAGTTCTTC. Residues: CSAREENEQFF.

The CDR3 DNA reads TGTGCCAGCTCACCGGCGGCCCTCGGGAGCTACGAGCAGTACTTC. This translates into CASSPAALGSYEQYF. V is TRBV18 and J is TRBJ2-7; perhaps TRBD2 as D (6 bases). There are 15 residues in the CDR3. The V end was cut by 3 bases, the J end by 3 bases, with 15 bases between. Germline CDR1 and CDR2: KGHSH and LQKENI. The variable domain in full, completed from reference TRBV18 and TRBJ2-7, reads NAGVMQNPRHLVRRRGQEARLRCSPMKGHSHVYWYRQLPEEGLKFMVYLQKENIIDESGMPKERFSAEFPKEGPSILRIQQVVRGDSAAYFCASSPAALGSYEQYFGPGTRLTVT.

This chain connects TRBV11-2 to TRBJ2-1, with a possible D match to TRBD2 (6 bases). The CDR3 sequence is 15 residues long. V lost 8 bases, J lost 6 bases, and 20 bases lay in between. The germline gives CDR1 SGHAT, CDR2 FQNNGV. CDR3 coding DNA: TGTGCCAGCTCTACGGTTGGGGACTTGAGCAATGAGCAGTTCTTC. This translates into CASSTVGDLSNEQFF.

In this sample, this clone turned up once. The chain combines TRBV13 with TRBJ2-7; 9 bases fit TRBD2. Germline assignment: CDR1 PRHDT and CDR2 FYEKMQ (reference sequence). V shed 5 bases, J shed 0 bases, and the junction held 2 bases outside the gene matches. This CDR3 is 14 amino acids long. The CDR3 sequence: CASSHSGGSYEQYF. The CDR3 DNA sequence: TGTGCCAGCAGCCATAGCGGGGGCTCCTACGAGCAGTACTTC.

The V and J genes are TRBV5-1 and TRBJ2-1, with D perhaps TRBD2 (6 bases). V gave up 0 bases and J gave up 3 bases, with 10 bases separating them. This CDR3 has 15 residues. The germline V gene encodes CDR1 SGHRS and CDR2 YFSETQ. The CDR3 protein is CASSLGAGRYNEQFF. Here the CDR3 DNA reads TGCGCCAGCAGCTTGGGGGCGGGGCGCTACAATGAGCAGTTCTTC.

The V and J genes are TRBV28 and TRBJ1-6; no reliable D call. V gave up 3 bases and J gave up 4 bases, with 7 bases separating them. Per germline, CDR1 MDHEN and CDR2 SYDVKM. This CDR3 spans 14 amino acids. This CDR3 is CASSLGRYNSPLHF. The CDR3 bases are TGTGCCAGCAGTTTGGGCAGGTATAATTCACCCCTCCACTTT.

The rearrangement uses TRBV15 and TRBJ2-7; D may be TRBD1 (5 bases). Trimming shortened V by 4 bases and J by 7 bases, and 14 bases separated the two germline ends. This CDR3 contains 13 residues. CDR1 LNHNV and CDR2 YYDKDF come from the germline V gene (reference sequence). This CDR3 is CATSNEISGEQYF. The CDR3 nucleotides read TGTGCCACCAGCAACGAGATCTCAGGGGAGCAGTACTTC.

V usage is TRBV5-1 and J usage is TRBJ1-2; tentative D call: TRBD1 (5 bases). Trimming took off 4 bases at V and 7 bases at J, with 14 bases between the two ends. CDR3 length equals 13 residues. Germline loops: CDR1 SGHRS, CDR2 YFSETQ. The CDR3 region has the DNA TGCGCCAGCAGCCCCTATGGGGCGGCTGGCTACACCTTC. It codes for CASSPYGAAGYTF.

Comment on this clone: At one end the junction does not follow the germline gene, possibly because of a read error. The chain combines TRBV10-2 with TRBJ2-5; D gene ambiguous. Germline V gene data show CDR1 as WSHSY and CDR2 as SAAADI. This CDR3 is built from 14 residues. CDR3 nucleotides: TGCGCCAGCAGTGAGGGGGATCCACAAGGGACCCAGTACTTC. It translates to CASSEGDPQGTQYF.

The rearrangement uses TRBV27 and TRBJ1-5; D gene unclear. The V gene lost 3 bases and the J gene lost 0 bases, with 9 bases spanning the gap. Germline V gene lookup returns CDR1 MNHEY and CDR2 SMNVEV (reference sequence). CDR3 size: 15 residues. The CDR3 DNA is TGTGCCAGCAGTTTCACCCCTTATAGCAATCAGCCCCAGCATTTT. Amino acid sequence: CASSFTPYSNQPQHF.

The V gene is TRBV6-5, the J gene TRBJ2-7, with 7 nucleotides matching TRBD1. The CDR3 length is 15 residues. From germline, CDR1 is MNHEY and CDR2 SVGAGI. The trim removed 6 bases at V and 0 bases at J, leaving 8 bases unmatched. The CDR3 region is CASSSRQGLSYEQYF. In nucleotides, the CDR3 is TGTGCCAGCAGCTCGCGACAGGGCCTCTCCTACGAGCAGTACTTC.

Remarks on this clone: A junction end diverges from the germline sequence, so it may reflect a read error. The chain carries TRBV4-1 and TRBJ1-1; D is possibly TRBD1 (6 bases). CDR3 size: 14 residues. Per the germline V gene, CDR1 is MGHRA and CDR2 is YSYEKL. As DNA, the CDR3 is TGCGCCAGCAGCCAAGAGGGGGGGCAGCGAATAAGATCATTT. It yields the protein CASSQEGGQRIRSF.

The chain has TRBV28 and TRBJ1-2; D is uncertain. CDR1 MDHEN and CDR2 SYDVKM come from the germline V gene. With 5 bases removed from V and 4 bases from J, the gap between germline ends came to 5 bases. The CDR3 contains 11 residues. This CDR3 reads CASSTSYGYTF. CDR3 sequence (DNA): TGTGCCAGCAGTACCAGCTATGGCTACACCTTC.

The gene calls are TRBV2 and TRBJ1-1; D not resolved. Per germline, CDR1 SNHLY and CDR2 FYNNEI. CDR3 size: 14 residues. V was clipped by 2 bases and J by 1 base, with 8 bases between them. The CDR3 region has the DNA TGTGCCAGCAGTGAAATCGAGGGGAACACTGAAGCTTTCTTT. As protein: CASSEIEGNTEAFF.

The chain combines TRBV6-1 with TRBJ2-3; D is perhaps TRBD2 (6 bases). Germline V gives CDR1 MNHNS, CDR2 SASEGT. The V end was cut by 1 base, the J end by 3 bases, with 14 bases between. This CDR3 has 16 amino acids. CDR3 region: CASSEGWDSLTDTQYF. The CDR3 DNA sequence: TGTGCCAGCAGTGAAGGATGGGACTCACTAACAGATACGCAGTATTTT.

This clone turned up a few times. V is TRBV7-6 and J is TRBJ2-7; 7 bases line up with TRBD1. Looked up from germline, CDR1 is SGHVS and CDR2 is FNYEAQ. The CDR3 totals 14 residues. The V segment lost 1 base and the J segment 3 bases; nucleotides outside the gene matches: 3. In DNA form, the CDR3 reads TGTGCCAGCAGCTTAGGACAGGGCCTCTACGAGCAGTACTTC. Translated, it gives CASSLGQGLYEQYF.

The chain uses TRBV6-6 and TRBJ1-1; 7 bases are a match to TRBD1. The CDR3 spans 14 residues. CDR1 and CDR2 from the germline V gene are MNHNY and SVGAGI (reference sequence). V gave up 6 bases and J gave up 0 bases; unmatched junction bases: 4. CDR3 loop: CASRSGTVNTEAFF. CDR3 sequence (DNA): TGTGCCAGCAGGTCCGGGACAGTGAACACTGAAGCTTTCTTT.

V is TRBV6-6 and J is TRBJ1-5, with TRBD1 matching 8 bases. The V gene's germline CDR1 is MNHNY and CDR2 SVGAGI (reference sequence). V lost 4 bases, J lost 3 bases, and 5 bases stayed unmatched. The CDR3 has 15 residues. The CDR3 spells CASSSGQGTNQPQHF. DNA for the CDR3: TGTGCCAGCAGTTCCGGACAGGGAACCAATCAGCCCCAGCATTTT.

On this clone itself: The same CDR3 arises from other DNA sequences in this sample as well. The CDR3 nucleotides are TGCGCCAGCAGCTTGGAGGGCAGTACCTACGAGCAGTACTTC. Translating gives CASSLEGSTYEQYF. The chain links TRBV5-1 to TRBJ2-7; D gene uncertain. Germline CDR1 SGHRS, CDR2 YFSETQ. The ends were cut back, 0 bases at V and 2 bases at J, with 9 bases in the middle. There are 14 residues in the CDR3.

In DNA form, the CDR3 reads TGTGCCAGCATCTCGGACAGCAGCTCTGGAAACACCATATATTTT. This sequence encodes CASISDSSSGNTIYF. The V gene is TRBV7-2, the J gene TRBJ1-3; perhaps TRBD1 as D (6 bases). CDR1 and CDR2 from the germline V gene are SGHTA and FQGNSA. This CDR3 contains 15 residues. V lost 7 bases and J 0 bases, leaving 13 bases between the germline ends.

V usage is TRBV7-3 and J usage is TRBJ2-5; D may be TRBD1 (6 bases). Germline lookup yields CDR1 SGHTA and CDR2 FQGTGA. The CDR3 runs 14 residues. V lost 7 bases, J lost 7 bases, and 19 bases lay in between. CDR3: CASTPGTGKVTQYF. The CDR3 bases are TGTGCCAGCACCCCTGGTACAGGGAAGGTGACCCAGTACTTC. The full variable domain, with the rest looked up from reference TRBV7-3 and TRBJ2-5, is GAGVSQTPSNKVTEKGKYVELRCDPISGHTALYWYRQSLGQGPEFLIYFQGTGAADDSGLPNDRFFAVRPEGSVSTLKIQRTERGDSAVYLCASTPGTGKVTQYFGPGTRLLVL.

This clone showed up just a few times. J is TRBJ2-1 and V is TRBV7-2; D may correspond to TRBD1 or TRBD2 (5 bases each). CDR1 is SGHTA and CDR2 is FQGNSA in the germline V gene. V was trimmed by 5 bases and J by 5 bases, leaving 13 bases between them. The CDR3 contains 14 residues. CDR3: CASSRWDGHNEQFF. The DNA for the CDR3 is TGTGCCAGCAGCCGGTGGGACGGACACAATGAGCAGTTCTTC.

J is TRBJ2-1 and V is TRBV5-4; 9 nucleotides agree with TRBD2. Germline CDR1 is SGHNT and CDR2 is YYREEE (reference sequence). With 4 bases clipped from V and 4 bases from J, the junction kept 6 bases outside the gene matches. The CDR3 runs to 15 residues. The CDR3 DNA sequence: TGTGCCAGCAGCCCCGGGACTAGCATTTACAATGAGCAGTTCTTC. Translation: CASSPGTSIYNEQFF.

V and J are TRBV15 and TRBJ1-6; 7 bases are shared with TRBD1. V dropped 0 bases and J dropped 4; count of bases not matched to a gene: 9. The CDR3 length is 18 residues. CDR1 is LNHNV, CDR2 YYDKDF, per germline (reference sequence). The CDR3 sequence: CATSRETLGGQYNSPLHF. CDR3 bases: TGTGCCACCAGCAGAGAAACATTAGGGGGCCAGTATAATTCACCCCTCCACTTT.

The rearrangement uses TRBV7-2 and TRBJ1-6; the D gene is possibly TRBD1 (6 bases). CDR3 length: 14 amino acids. Germline V gene data show CDR1 as SGHTA and CDR2 as FQGNSA. V gave up 5 bases and J gave up 7 bases, with 12 bases separating them. CDR3 nucleotide sequence: TGTGCCAGCAGCCATCGGACAGTCAATTCACCCCTCCACTTT. The encoded protein is CASSHRTVNSPLHF.

V is TRBV7-9 and J is TRBJ2-3; 7 bases match TRBD1. The CDR3 contains 14 residues. The germline V gene encodes CDR1 SEHNR and CDR2 FQNEAQ (reference sequence). The ends lost 3 bases at V and 2 bases at J; junction bases unmatched: 2. The DNA of the CDR3 is TGTGCCAGCAGCTTGACAGGGAACACAGATACGCAGTATTTT. It encodes CASSLTGNTDTQYF.

CDR3 bases: TGTGCCAGCAGCTCCGGGACAGCTCAAAACATTCAGTACTTC. Translating gives CASSSGTAQNIQYF. This rearrangement joins TRBV5-4 to TRBJ2-4; 7 bases match TRBD1. The CDR3 is 14 amino acids. The V gene's germline CDR1 is SGHNT and CDR2 YYREEE (reference sequence). Losses at the gene ends were 3 bases for V and 5 bases for J; bases not matched to a gene: 5.